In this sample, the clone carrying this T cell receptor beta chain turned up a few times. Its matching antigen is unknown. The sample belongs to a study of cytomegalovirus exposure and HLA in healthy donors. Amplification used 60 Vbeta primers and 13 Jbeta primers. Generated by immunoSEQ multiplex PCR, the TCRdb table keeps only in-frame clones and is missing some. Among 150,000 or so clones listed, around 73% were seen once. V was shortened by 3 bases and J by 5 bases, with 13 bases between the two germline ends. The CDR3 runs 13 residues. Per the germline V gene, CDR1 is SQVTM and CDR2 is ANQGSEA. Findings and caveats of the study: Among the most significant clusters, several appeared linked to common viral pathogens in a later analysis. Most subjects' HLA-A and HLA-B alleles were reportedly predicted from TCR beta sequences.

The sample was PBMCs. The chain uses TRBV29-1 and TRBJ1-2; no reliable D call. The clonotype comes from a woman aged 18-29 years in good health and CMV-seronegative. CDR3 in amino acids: CSVDRSVQYGYTF. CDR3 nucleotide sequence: TGCAGCGTTGACCGATCAGTTCAATATGGCTACACCTTC. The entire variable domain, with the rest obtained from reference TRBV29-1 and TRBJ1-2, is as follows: SAVISQKPSRDICQRGTSLTIQCQVDSQVTMMFWYRQQPGQSLTLIATANQGSEATYESGFVIDKFPISRPNLTFSTLTVSNMSPEDSSIYLCSVDRSVQYGYTFGSGTRLTVV.